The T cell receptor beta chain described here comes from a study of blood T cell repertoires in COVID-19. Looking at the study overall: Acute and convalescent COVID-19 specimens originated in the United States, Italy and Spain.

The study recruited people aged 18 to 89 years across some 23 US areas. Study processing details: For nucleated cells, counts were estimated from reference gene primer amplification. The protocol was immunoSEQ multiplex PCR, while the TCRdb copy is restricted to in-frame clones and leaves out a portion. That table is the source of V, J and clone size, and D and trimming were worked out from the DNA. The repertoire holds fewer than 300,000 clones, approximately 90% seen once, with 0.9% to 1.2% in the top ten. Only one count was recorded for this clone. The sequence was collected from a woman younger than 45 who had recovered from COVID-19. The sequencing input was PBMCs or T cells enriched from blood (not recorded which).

CDR3 in amino acids: CASSLRLQGLGGYTEAFF. Here the CDR3 DNA reads TGTGCCAGCAGTTTAAGGCTACAGGGGTTGGGCGGTTACACTGAAGCTTTCTTT. V usage is TRBV28 and J usage is TRBJ1-1, with 7 nucleotides matching TRBD1. Germline values: CDR1 MDHEN, CDR2 SYDVKM. There are 18 residues in the CDR3. With 2 bases clipped from V and 3 bases from J, the junction kept 15 bases outside the gene matches.